This T cell receptor (beta chain) was sequenced for a study of response to subunit inactivated influenza vaccine. Via MiXCR, TCRdb re-called the RT-PCR reads, giving one row per CDR3 protein. The sample carries about 800,000 distinct CDR3 sequences, 21% recorded once. This clonotype was detected a few times. Its antigen is as yet unknown. Losses at the gene ends were 6 bases for V and 5 bases for J; bases not matched to a gene: 9. The CDR3 length is 14 residues. Whole-study results and caveats: That few new T cells are recruited by each seasonal influenza vaccination was the authors' suggestion.

The clonotype originates from a man aged 45-65 years who received an inactivated influenza vaccine. The chain joins TRBV12-3 or TRBV12-4 to TRBJ2-5; the match to TRBD2 covers 7 bases. This sample comprised PBMCs from blood, obtained approximately 5 days after vaccination. CDR3 nucleotides: TGTGCCAGCAGGCCGGGCGGGAGTAGGGAGACCCAGTACTTC. Its translation is CASRPGGSRETQYF.